This TCR beta chain was observed in a study of PD-1 blockade in classical Hodgkin lymphoma (dated by TCRdb to 2020 to 2022). For the wider study: Nivolumab dosing was 3 mg/kg intravenously every 2 weeks, continuing until either disease progression or unacceptable toxicity. The study used CyTOF and TCR beta sequencing to define a peripheral blood immune signature of response to PD-1 blockade in classical Hodgkin lymphoma. Results the study describes overall, beyond this receptor: Lower diversity was seen in patients whose nivolumab began less than 1 year after ASCT, and these patients were left out of later analyses so that immune reconstitution would not confound the results. Only a single clinical trial cohort was studied, and what caused the repertoire differences, possibly disease activity or prior therapy, remained undefined. Among trial patients, those achieving complete response had baseline diversity similar to that of newly diagnosed patients, while diversity was significantly lower in partial responders and progressors. Baseline TCR diversity was reported to be lower in newly diagnosed patients than in healthy donors, and even lower in relapsed/refractory patients. CD4+ but not CD8+ TCR diversity rose significantly by C4D1 (p=0.0027 vs p=0.16), most apparent in complete responders (p=0.02).

On this clone itself: Its antigen remains unidentified. The input lacks base qualities; no much larger clone sits a single base away.

The time point label, as the study defines it: cycle 4 day 1 (C4D1), after 5 to 7 weeks of nivolumab. Relapse after autologous stem cell transplantation had occurred in all trial patients, and cohorts A, B and C were distinguished by prior brentuximab vedotin exposure. Magnetic negative selection with a Miltenyi CD4+ T cell isolation kit was used to purify CD4+ T cells from thawed PBMCs. A total of around 60 patients with relapsed/refractory classical Hodgkin lymphoma made up the trial cohort, and each patient's best overall response was complete response, partial response or progressive disease. Trial patients were treated with single-agent nivolumab in the multi-cohort phase II CheckMate 205 trial. Best overall response was determined by an independent review committee according to the 2007 International Working Group response criteria. PBMCs from the trial were collected at three points: immediately before nivolumab initiation (C1D1), and during therapy at cycle 2 day 1 and cycle 4 day 1. After peripheral blood was drawn into 8 mL Vacutainer Cell Preparation Tubes, PBMCs were isolated by centrifugation and then cryopreserved. Purified CD4+ and CD8+ fractions were generated only in cases for which an additional PBMC sample was available. Magnetically labelled cells were removed on LS columns in a quadroMACS separator, and the flow-through was retained as the purified fraction.

Genomic DNA was isolated using the Qiagen DNeasy kit from unsorted PBMCs as well as from negatively selected CD4+ and CD8+ fractions. TCR beta CDR3 regions were amplified by immunoSEQ multiplex PCR using primers annealing to V and J segments. Amplification bias was minimized using a synthetic immune receptor repertoire, and residual bias was removed computationally after sequencing. The authors processed their data as follows. Repertoire diversity was quantified as the Shannon entropy index using custom Python scripts. Unsorted, CD4+ and CD8+ repertoires were analyzed separately, except for combined analyses in which CD4+ and CD8+ sequences were merged in silico. Clonal expansion was defined as at least a 2-fold frequency increase after treatment relative to C1D1, with a pseudocount of 0.5 for undetected baseline clones. Clones with 0 or 1 copy at C1D1 were classified as singleton clones, and clones with 2 or more copies were classified as non-singleton clones. Clones expanded in unsorted samples were labelled as CD4+, CD8+ or unknown by matching protein sequences in sorted samples from the same patient. Wilcoxon tests on paired samples were used to test diversity changes from C1D1 to C4D1. The table comes from immuneACCESS by way of TCRdb, which keeps in-frame sequences with V and J called. Part of the clones is missing from these tables; in studies checked, under half for an unresolved V gene and the rest for unknown reasons. Clone size and V and J calls were adopted from that table, with D and trimming inferred from the DNA. The sample table lists tens of thousands of clones, 85% to 90% of them with a count of one. In total, the top ten clones hold about 0.45% of the sample.

The TCR sequence derives from a human donor with classical Hodgkin lymphoma. Material: CD4+ T cells from blood, obtained before the fourth cycle of nivolumab.

The CDR3 is CSVEDRGNTLTGEQYF. The DNA sequence is given as TGCAGCGTTGAAGATCGCGGTAACACCCTGACCGGCGAGCAGTACTTC. The chain was built from TRBV29-1 and TRBJ2-7; there is no confident call for the D gene. Counted from cysteine to phenylalanine, this CDR3 has 16 amino acids. Only the CDR3 DNA stays, 48 bases, in frame from base 1. The V end loses 0 bases and the J end loses 6 bases, and a stretch of 21 bases separates them. Sequences SQVTM (CDR1) and ANQGSEA (CDR2) are obtained from the germline V gene.